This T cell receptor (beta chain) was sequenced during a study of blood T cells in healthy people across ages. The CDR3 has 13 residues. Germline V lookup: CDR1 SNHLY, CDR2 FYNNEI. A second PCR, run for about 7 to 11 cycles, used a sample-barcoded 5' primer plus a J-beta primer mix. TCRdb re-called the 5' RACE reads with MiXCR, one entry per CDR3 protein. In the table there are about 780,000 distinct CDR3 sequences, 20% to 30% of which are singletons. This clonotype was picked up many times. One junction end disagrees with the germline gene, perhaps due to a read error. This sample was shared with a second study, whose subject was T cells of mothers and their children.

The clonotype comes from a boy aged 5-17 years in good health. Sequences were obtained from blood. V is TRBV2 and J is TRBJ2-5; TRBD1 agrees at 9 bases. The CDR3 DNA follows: TGCGCCAGCAGCGGACAGGGGAGAGAGACCCAGTACTTC. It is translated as CASSGQGRETQYF.